The 25 T cell receptor beta chains in this list originate from one sample, sequenced in a study of T cell repertoires in cytomegalovirus infection. Via MiXCR, TCRdb re-called the reads, giving one row per CDR3 protein. Of approximately 390,000 distinct CDR3 sequences listed, 34% are singletons. What these receptors recognize is not known. Sequences were derived from cultured PBMCs, sampled from culture after CMV antigen stimulation. All receptors derive from a human donor in good health (CMV status not recorded). Some clones in this sample may be carry-over from other donors' samples.

This clonotype turned up a few times. The V call is TRBV20-1, the J call TRBJ1-5; no firm D call. CDR3 length: 15 residues. The ends were cut back, 6 bases at V and 3 bases at J, with 18 bases in the middle. CDR1 and CDR2 (germline): DFQATT, SNEGSKA (reference sequence). As DNA, the CDR3 is TGCAGTGCGATTGGGCAGCGAGGGTCCAATCAGCCCCAGCATTTT. It specifies CSAIGQRGSNQPQHF.

Comments on this clonotype: The conserved phenylalanine or tryptophan is not found at the CDR3 terminus, so this likely reflects a read error. The chain combines TRBV28 with TRBJ2-1; TRBD1 agrees at 7 bases. Unmatched junction bases numbered 12, after V lost 5 bases and J lost 5 bases. Germline CDR1 MDHEN, CDR2 SYDVKM. CDR3 size: 16 residues. DNA of the CDR3: TGTGCCAGCAGTCCCCGACAGGGAAAAGTCCACAATGAGCAGTTCATC. This sequence encodes CASSPRQGKVHNEQFI.

The chain joins TRBV4-3 to TRBJ2-1, with D unresolved. The V gene's germline CDR1 is LGHNA and CDR2 YSLEER. The CDR3 spans 14 residues. V was trimmed by 0 bases and J by 3 bases, leaving 6 bases between them. CDR3 in DNA: TGCGCCAGCAGCCAAGATGGCCTCTACAATGAGCAGTTCTTC. Translation: CASSQDGLYNEQFF.

The genes are TRBV10-2 and TRBJ2-3, with D tentatively TRBD2 (5 bases). CDR1 and CDR2 from the germline V gene are WSHSY and SAAADI. The CDR3 has 13 residues. V shed 8 bases and J shed 2 bases, with 11 bases lying between them. DNA for the CDR3: TGCGCCAGCTCTGCGGGCTACACAGATACGCAGTATTTT. This gives the protein CASSAGYTDTQYF.

The V and J genes are TRBV19 and TRBJ1-5; 7 bases align to TRBD1. The CDR3 runs 16 residues. Germline CDR1 and CDR2: LNHDA and SQIVND (reference sequence). With V trimmed by 7 bases and J by 4 bases, 13 bases remained unmatched. CDR3 protein: CASMGKGGTGNQPQHF. The DNA for the CDR3 is TGTGCCAGTATGGGGAAAGGGGGCACGGGTAATCAGCCCCAGCATTTT.

The CDR3 region has the DNA TGTGCCAGCAGCCCGGTGACAGGACAGACGGCTTTCTTT. Residues: CASSPVTGQTAFF. This chain joins TRBV7-2 and TRBJ1-1, with D maybe TRBD1 (6 bases). This CDR3 has 13 amino acids. Germline CDR1 reads SGHTA; CDR2 reads FQGNSA. The V gene lost 5 bases and the J gene lost 11 bases, with 18 bases spanning the gap.

V is TRBV5-1 and J is TRBJ1-1; perhaps TRBD1 as D (6 bases). Germline V gene sequence: CDR1 SGHRS, CDR2 YFSETQ. The CDR3 length is 16 residues. Trimming shortened V by 3 bases and J by 5 bases, and 20 bases separated the two germline ends. The CDR3 sequence is CASSSRTALLRTEAFF. The CDR3 nucleotides are TGCGCCAGCAGCTCCAGGACAGCACTATTGAGGACTGAAGCTTTCTTT.

The rearrangement uses TRBV19 and TRBJ1-2, with D possibly matching TRBD1 (5 bases). The CDR3 sequence is 14 residues long. With 5 bases removed from V and 7 bases from J, the gap between germline ends came to 17 bases. Germline V gives CDR1 LNHDA, CDR2 SQIVND (reference sequence). The CDR3, as DNA: TGTGCCAGTAGTCTGACGTCCCCGGGGCTTGGCTACACCTTC. Translating it yields CASSLTSPGLGYTF.

The chain links TRBV20-1 to TRBJ2-5; D call uncertain. Trimming stripped 3 bases from V and 2 bases from J, with 7 bases between. Germline V gene data show CDR1 as DFQATT and CDR2 as SNEGSKA (reference sequence). There are 12 residues in the CDR3. CDR3 DNA sequence: TGCAGTGCTAGCGGTATTCAAGAGACCCAGTACTTC. It codes for CSASGIQETQYF.

This rearrangement joins TRBV6-2 or TRBV6-3 to TRBJ2-1; 11 nucleotides match TRBD2. Germline V gene sequence: CDR1 MNHEY, CDR2 SVGEGT. The CDR3 spans 15 residues. J was trimmed by 8 bases and V by 6 bases; bases with no gene match: 9. The CDR3 sequence: CASRMTSGISYEQFF. CDR3 DNA sequence: TGTGCCAGCAGAATGACTAGCGGGATCTCCTATGAGCAGTTCTTC.

The gene calls are TRBV28 and TRBJ2-7, with 7 bases matching TRBD1. Germline values: CDR1 MDHEN, CDR2 SYDVKM. The CDR3 length is 15 residues. Unmatched junction bases numbered 8, after V lost 5 bases and J lost 1 base. The CDR3 region is CASSPPGTASYEQYF. In nucleotides, the CDR3 is TGTGCCAGCAGTCCTCCCGGGACAGCTTCCTACGAGCAGTACTTC.

The chain recombines TRBV6-6 with TRBJ2-1; perhaps TRBD2 as D (6 bases). V lost 6 bases, J lost 0 bases, and 18 bases lay in between. The CDR3 totals 17 residues. Looked up from germline, CDR1 is MNHNY and CDR2 is SVGAGI (reference sequence). CDR3 protein: CASRVAEGFSSYNEQFF. The CDR3 nucleotides are TGTGCCAGCAGAGTAGCGGAGGGATTTAGCTCCTACAATGAGCAGTTCTTC.

This clonotype has more than one count but fewer than ten. This rearrangement joins TRBV7-2 to TRBJ2-7; D is perhaps TRBD2 (5 bases). Looked up from germline, CDR1 is SGHTA and CDR2 is FQGNSA. Between the trimmed V and J ends, which lost 5 bases and 2 bases, there was a span of 19 bases. The CDR3 spans 16 residues. CDR3 sequence: CASSRVVGDLPYEQYF. For the CDR3, the DNA is TGTGCCAGCAGCCGGGTGGTCGGGGATTTACCCTACGAGCAGTACTTC.

This clonotype has at least ten counts. One junction end does not reproduce the germline sequence, and a read error may be involved. This rearrangement joins TRBV4-1 to TRBJ2-7; possibly TRBD1 or TRBD2 for D (6 bases each). This CDR3 is 12 amino acids long. CDR1 and CDR2 from the germline V gene are MGHRA and YSYEKL. The CDR3: CASSQGGYEQYF. CDR3 in DNA: TGTGCCAGCAGCCAAGGGGGGTACGAGCAGTACTTC.

This clonotype was observed a handful of times. The chain combines TRBV29-1 with TRBJ1-1; D gene ambiguous. V was trimmed by 3 bases and J by 6 bases, leaving 11 bases between them. This CDR3 is 12 amino acids long. Germline CDR1 reads SQVTM; CDR2 reads ANQGSEA. DNA of the CDR3: TGCAGCGTTGATACGGCGGGGTCTGAAGCTTTCTTT. This sequence encodes CSVDTAGSEAFF.

This clonotype appeared a few times. The genes are TRBV7-3 and TRBJ2-2; D unclear. The CDR3 has 15 residues. CDR1 and CDR2 from the germline V gene are SGHTA and FQGTGA. V dropped 8 bases and J dropped 1 base, with 14 bases sitting between them. CDR3 residues: CASPPFSGNTGELFF. The DNA of the CDR3 is TGTGCCAGCCCCCCCTTTTCGGGGAACACCGGGGAGCTGTTTTTT.

This clonotype showed up just a few times. V and J are TRBV7-6 and TRBJ1-2; no clear D. CDR3 length: 18 residues. CDR1 and CDR2 (germline): SGHVS, FNYEAQ. Trimming removed 1 base at V and 8 bases at J, with 26 bases between. The chain's CDR3 is CASSLVGIGGTAGVGYTF. CDR3 bases: TGTGCCAGCAGCTTAGTAGGGATAGGAGGAACCGCTGGGGTCGGCTACACCTTC.

The chain carries TRBV6-9 and TRBJ2-5; 9 bases match TRBD2. The CDR3 length is 14 residues. From germline, CDR1 is MNHGY and CDR2 SVAAGI. V lost 7 bases to trimming and J lost 5 bases; unmatched junction nucleotides: 8. This CDR3 is CASKHSGSSETQYF. CDR3 DNA: TGTGCCAGCAAACATAGCGGGAGTAGCGAGACCCAGTACTTC.

The chain links TRBV19 to TRBJ2-3; a possible D gene is TRBD1 (6 bases). This CDR3 is built from 15 residues. V lost 7 bases and J 1 base, leaving 15 bases between the germline ends. Germline CDR1 and CDR2: LNHDA and SQIVND (reference sequence). Written as DNA, the CDR3 is TGTGCCAGTACGGGAAGGGGGTTGGGCACAGATACGCAGTATTTT. Its protein product is CASTGRGLGTDTQYF.

The chain is built from TRBV7-2 and TRBJ2-1, with 8 bases matching TRBD1. Losses at the gene ends were 2 bases for V and 6 bases for J; bases not matched to a gene: 6. The CDR3 covers 15 residues. Germline CDR1 is SGHTA and CDR2 is FQGNSA. Written as DNA, the CDR3 is TGTGCCAGCAGCTTAACCCCGGACAGGGTCAATGAGCAGTTCTTC. Protein: CASSLTPDRVNEQFF. The full variable domain, rest sourced from reference TRBV7-2 and TRBJ2-1, is GAGVSQSPSNKVTEKGKDVELRCDPISGHTALYWYRQSLGQGLEFLIYFQGNSAPDKSGLPSDRFSAERTGGSVSTLTIQRTQQEDSAVYLCASSLTPDRVNEQFFGPGTRLTVL.

This clonotype was seen a few times. The chain employs TRBV28 and TRBJ2-7; weak D call: TRBD1 (6 bases). The CDR3 contains 12 residues. Germline V lookup: CDR1 MDHEN, CDR2 SYDVKM. The V end lost 3 bases, the J end lost 5 bases, and 8 bases lay between the germline ends. CDR3 sequence: CASSFYRDEQYF. DNA of the CDR3: TGTGCCAGCAGTTTTTACAGGGACGAGCAGTACTTC.

CDR3 residues: CASSPGQAAMDEQFF. The CDR3 region has the DNA TGTGCCAGCAGTCCAGGACAGGCGGCTATGGATGAGCAGTTCTTC. The V gene is TRBV27, the J gene TRBJ2-1; the match to TRBD1 covers 7 bases. Per the germline V gene, CDR1 is MNHEY and CDR2 is SMNVEV (reference sequence). V lost 5 bases, J lost 8 bases, and 12 bases stayed unmatched. There are 15 residues in the CDR3.

This clonotype showed up just a few times. V is TRBV28 and J is TRBJ2-3, with unresolved D. V lost 10 bases to trimming and J lost 1 base, with 12 bases between them. The CDR3 contains 13 residues. The germline V gene encodes CDR1 MDHEN and CDR2 SYDVKM. CDR3 amino acids: CATSRSGTDTQYF. The CDR3 region has the DNA TGTGCCACCTCCCGATCCGGCACAGATACGCAGTATTTT. The variable domain in full, with the rest retrieved from reference TRBV28 and TRBJ2-3, is DVKVTQSSRYLVKRTGEKVFLECVQDMDHENMFWYRQDPGLGLRLIYFSYDVKMKEKGDIPEGYSVSREKKERFSLILESASTNQTSMYLCATSRSGTDTQYFGPGTRLTVL.

The chain is built from TRBV14 and TRBJ2-1, with 9 nucleotides matching TRBD1. Germline V lookup: CDR1 SGHDN, CDR2 FVKESK. The V gene end was trimmed by 3 bases and the J gene end by 5 bases; junction bases not matched to a gene: 8. CDR3 length: 16 residues. The CDR3 sequence: CASSHPGQGNNNEQFF. The CDR3 region has the DNA TGTGCCAGCAGCCACCCCGGACAGGGGAACAACAATGAGCAGTTCTTC.

This clonotype turned up a few times. The J gene is TRBJ2-7, the V gene TRBV12-3 or TRBV12-4; 8 nucleotides align to TRBD2. The V and J ends lost 7 bases and 6 bases, in that order; junction bases with no gene match: 8. The CDR3 runs to 13 residues. The CDR3: CASKGLGSAEQYF. CDR3 coding DNA: TGTGCCAGCAAGGGACTAGGATCGGCCGAGCAGTACTTC.